The 17 T cell receptor beta chains listed next were all sequenced from one sample in a study of cytomegalovirus exposure and HLA in healthy donors. The PCR used 60 Vbeta and 13 Jbeta primers. The data were produced by immunoSEQ multiplex PCR, yet TCRdb's version contains in-frame clones alone and is incomplete. This table lists 120,000 to 150,000 clones. What was sequenced was PBMCs. Source of these receptors: a woman aged 18-29 years in good health and CMV-seronegative.

Worth noting for this clone: The same CDR3 can be traced to other DNA sequences in this sample. The chain links TRBV7-2 to TRBJ2-3, with a tentative D call TRBD2 (5 bases). Trimming took off 6 bases at V and 6 bases at J, with 19 bases between the two ends. CDR1 and CDR2 (germline): SGHTA, FQGNSA. There are 15 residues in the CDR3. The CDR3 DNA sequence: TGTGCCAGCAGTGTCCTAAGCGGAATCACGGATACGCAGTATTTT. Translation: CASSVLSGITDTQYF.

J is TRBJ1-2 and V is TRBV9; D possibly corresponds to TRBD1 (5 bases). CDR1 is SGDLS and CDR2 is YYNGEE in the germline V gene. With 3 bases removed from V and 4 bases from J, the gap between germline ends came to 28 bases. The CDR3 is made up of 19 amino acids. DNA of the CDR3: TGTGCCAGCAGCGCAGGAGACGGGGGATCCTCCCATATGGCCTATGGCTACACCTTC. It specifies CASSAGDGGSSHMAYGYTF.

For the CDR3, the DNA is TGTGCCAGTAGTGTTCTAGCCCCATCCTACAATGAGCAGTTCTTC. As protein: CASSVLAPSYNEQFF. V and J are TRBV19 and TRBJ2-1; possible D gene TRBD2, 5 bases. The CDR3 is made up of 15 amino acids. The V end was cut by 5 bases, the J end by 1 base, with 12 bases between. Germline-derived CDR1 and CDR2 are LNHDA and SQIVND (reference sequence). The whole variable domain, remainder taken from reference TRBV19 and TRBJ2-1, is DGGITQSPKYLFRKEGQNVTLSCEQNLNHDAMYWYRQDPGQGLRLIYYSQIVNDFQKGDIAEGYSVSREKKESFPLTVTSAQKNPTAFYLCASSVLAPSYNEQFFGPGTRLTVL.

V and J are TRBV11-3 and TRBJ1-1; TRBD1 matches 7 bases. Germline assignment: CDR1 SGHNT and CDR2 YENEEA. The CDR3 has 15 amino acids. Trimming removed 1 base from V and 5 bases from J; junction bases left unmatched: 7. The CDR3 DNA reads as TGTGCCAGCAGCTTAGGCAACAGGGGTTGGACTGAAGCTTTCTTT. Encoded protein: CASSLGNRGWTEAFF. Full variable domain (outside the CDR3, taken from reference TRBV11-3 and TRBJ1-1): EAGVVQSPRYKIIEKKQPVAFWCNPISGHNTLYWYLQNLGQGPELLIRYENEEAVDDSQLPKDRFSAERLKGVDSTLKIQPAELGDSAVYLCASSLGNRGWTEAFFGQGTRLTVV.

The V call is TRBV25-1, the J call TRBJ2-1; a weak D match, TRBD1 (5 bases). V was trimmed by 3 bases and J by 0 bases, leaving 12 bases between them. The CDR3 covers 16 residues. Germline assignment: CDR1 MGHDK and CDR2 SYGVNS. This CDR3 is CASSDGAASSYNEQFF. In DNA form, the CDR3 reads TGTGCCAGCAGTGATGGGGCGGCCAGCTCCTACAATGAGCAGTTCTTC.

For the CDR3, the DNA is TGCGCCAGCAGCCAAGGGACAGGTGCGGGTAGAGATACGCAGTATTTT. It codes for CASSQGTGAGRDTQYF. The chain employs TRBV4-1 and TRBJ2-3; the match to TRBD1 covers 7 bases. The germline V gene has CDR1 MGHRA and CDR2 YSYEKL. The J segment lost 5 bases and the V segment lost 1 base, leaving 9 bases of the junction unmatched. The CDR3 loop spans 16 amino acids.

The chain employs TRBV7-9 and TRBJ2-1; TRBD2 agrees at 11 bases. The ends lost 5 bases at V and 1 base at J; junction bases unmatched: 4. The germline CDR1 and CDR2 sequences are SEHNR and FQNEAQ (reference sequence). This CDR3 has 16 residues. For the CDR3, the DNA is TGTGCCAGCAGCCGGTTAGCGGGAGGGTCCTACAATGAGCAGTTCTTC. Residues: CASSRLAGGSYNEQFF.

The chain links TRBV29-1 to TRBJ2-3; tentative D call: TRBD2 (5 bases). Germline loops: CDR1 SQVTM, CDR2 ANQGSEA. Trimming took 1 base from V and 0 from J, leaving 8 bases between them. The CDR3 consists of 14 residues. CDR3 amino acids: CSVEGRLSTDTQYF. DNA of the CDR3: TGCAGCGTTGAAGGGAGGCTTAGCACAGATACGCAGTATTTT.

The chain combines TRBV18 with TRBJ2-1; 7 bases align to TRBD1. Germline trimming cut 6 bases from V and 7 bases from J; bases unmatched to any gene: 3. Germline CDR1 reads KGHSH; CDR2 reads LQKENI. The CDR3 extends over 12 amino acids. In DNA, the CDR3 is TGTGCCAGCTCCCCGACAGGGAATGAGCAGTTCTTC. Its protein is CASSPTGNEQFF.

The CDR3 nucleotides are TGCGCCAGCAGCCCAGAACTAGCGGGAGTAGATACGCAGTATTTT. Translated, it gives CASSPELAGVDTQYF. The chain has TRBV10-1 and TRBJ2-3; TRBD2 matches 11 bases. There are 15 residues in the CDR3. Trimming took 6 bases from V and 5 from J; bases not matched to a gene: 7. From germline, CDR1 is WNHNN and CDR2 SYGVQD (reference sequence).

V usage is TRBV30 and J usage is TRBJ2-5, with a weak D call TRBD1 (5 bases). The CDR3 spans 11 residues. The V gene's germline CDR1 is GTSNPN and CDR2 SVGIG (reference sequence). CDR3 bases: TGTTCAACCGGCAGGGTAGAGACCCAGTACTTC. Amino acids: CSTGRVETQYF.

This chain uses TRBV29-1 with TRBJ2-7; 8 bases align to TRBD2. From germline, CDR1 is SQVTM and CDR2 ANQGSEA. The CDR3 loop spans 13 amino acids. V was pared by 4 bases and J by 5 bases, with 7 bases of the junction left unmatched. CDR3 sequence reads: CSVARTSRDEQYF. Written as DNA, the CDR3 is TGCAGCGTTGCCCGGACTAGCCGAGACGAGCAGTACTTC.

V usage is TRBV7-2 and J usage is TRBJ1-2, with no clear D. This CDR3 has 13 residues. Between the trimmed V and J ends, which lost 0 bases and 13 bases, there was a span of 15 bases. Germline V CDR1 and CDR2: SGHTA, FQGNSA. As DNA, the CDR3 is TGTGCCAGCAGCTTAGCGCTAGACGGCTCCGCCACCTTC. Translation: CASSLALDGSATF.

V is TRBV6-1 and J is TRBJ2-3; 8 nucleotides match TRBD2. The CDR3 contains 14 residues. Germline assignment: CDR1 MNHNS and CDR2 SASEGT. V shed 7 bases, J shed 0 bases, and the junction held 3 bases outside the gene matches. CDR3 nucleotide sequence: TGTGCCAGCACGGCGGGAGGCAGCACAGATACGCAGTATTTT. Protein sequence: CASTAGGSTDTQYF.

V usage is TRBV6-6 and J usage is TRBJ2-5; 13 nucleotides match TRBD2. CDR1 is MNHNY, CDR2 SVGAGI, per germline (reference sequence). The ends lost 6 bases at V and 0 bases at J; junction bases unmatched: 4. This CDR3 has 16 residues. Here the CDR3 reads CASRGLAGPDQETQYF. As DNA, the CDR3 is TGTGCCAGCAGGGGACTAGCGGGACCAGACCAAGAGACCCAGTACTTC.

This chain links TRBV5-8 with TRBJ2-2; TRBD1 agrees at 7 bases. The J segment lost 4 bases and the V segment lost 4 bases, leaving 10 bases of the junction unmatched. The CDR3 has 16 residues. The germline CDR1 and CDR2 sequences are SGHTS and YDEGEE. The CDR3 region is CASSLFKGASTGELFF. CDR3 coding DNA: TGTGCCAGCAGCCTGTTCAAGGGGGCAAGCACCGGGGAGCTGTTTTTT.

V gene TRBV4-3 combines with J gene TRBJ2-2, with a weak D call TRBD2 (6 bases). The germline V gene has CDR1 LGHNA and CDR2 YSLEER. Deletions cut 0 bases from V and 2 bases from J, with 10 bases between. The CDR3 has 16 residues. CDR3 DNA: TGCGCCAGCAGCCAAGAACCGGGACTCAACACCGGGGAGCTGTTTTTT. This translates into CASSQEPGLNTGELFF.